This T cell receptor (beta chain) was sequenced for a study of naive and memory T cell subsets. The library had UMIs added by 3' ligation of an oligonucleotide to TCR cDNA. Whole-blood samples were under 3 ml of peripheral blood from healthy adult volunteers. Unsorted total RNA, roughly 1 to 1,100 ng, was DNase treated before reverse transcription. Study-wide results and caveats: This RNA-based method may be sensitive to activation-related transcript changes.

Notes on this clonotype: No antigen is known for it.

Four PCR rounds used nested alpha and beta constant region primers plus the SP2 primer. Blood and skin TCR RNA was reverse transcribed with alpha and beta constant primers. TCRdb processed the 5' RACE reads anew with MiXCR; each CDR3 protein has one entry. Among roughly 62,000 distinct CDR3 sequences listed, 8% were seen once. This TCR was recovered from a female donor in good health.

For the CDR3, the DNA is TGCGCCAGCAGCCATCCCATAATGGGGAGGACGGGCCCCTTTCATCAGCCCCAGCATTTT. Its translation is CASSHPIMGRTGPFHQPQHF. V gene TRBV4-1 combines with J gene TRBJ1-5; D is uncertain. Germline V gene lookup returns CDR1 MGHRA and CDR2 YSYEKL. Trimming cost V 3 bases and J 5 bases, with 29 bases left between them. This CDR3 region has 20 residues.